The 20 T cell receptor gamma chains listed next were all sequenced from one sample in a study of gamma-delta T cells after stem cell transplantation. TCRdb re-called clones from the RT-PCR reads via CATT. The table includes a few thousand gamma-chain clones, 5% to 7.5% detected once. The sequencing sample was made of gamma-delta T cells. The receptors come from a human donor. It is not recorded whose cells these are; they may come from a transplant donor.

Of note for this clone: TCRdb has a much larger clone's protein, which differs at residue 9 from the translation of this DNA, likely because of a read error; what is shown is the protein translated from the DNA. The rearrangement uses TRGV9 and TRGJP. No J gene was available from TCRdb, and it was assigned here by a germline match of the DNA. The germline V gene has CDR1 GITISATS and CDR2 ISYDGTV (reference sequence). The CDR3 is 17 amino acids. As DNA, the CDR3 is TGTGCCTTGTGGGATGCAGAACAAGGGTTGGGCAAAAAAATCAAGGTATTT. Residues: CALWDAEQGLGKKIKVF.

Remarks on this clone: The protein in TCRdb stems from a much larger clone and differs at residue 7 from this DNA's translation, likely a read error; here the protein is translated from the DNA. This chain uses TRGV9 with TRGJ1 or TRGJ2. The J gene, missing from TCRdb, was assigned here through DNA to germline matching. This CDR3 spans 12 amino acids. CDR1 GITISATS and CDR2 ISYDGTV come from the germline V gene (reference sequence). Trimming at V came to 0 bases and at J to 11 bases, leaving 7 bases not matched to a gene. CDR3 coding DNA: TGTGCCTTGTGGGAGGTGAAAGAGGAGAAACTCTTT. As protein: CALWEVKEEKLF.

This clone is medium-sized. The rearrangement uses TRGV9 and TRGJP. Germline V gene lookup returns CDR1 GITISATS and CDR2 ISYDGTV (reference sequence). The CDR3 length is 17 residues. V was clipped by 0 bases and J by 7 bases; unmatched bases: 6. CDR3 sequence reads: CALWEVLSELGKKIKVF. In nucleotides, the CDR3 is TGTGCCTTGTGGGAGGTGCTTTCGGAGTTGGGCAAAAAAATCAAGGTATTT.

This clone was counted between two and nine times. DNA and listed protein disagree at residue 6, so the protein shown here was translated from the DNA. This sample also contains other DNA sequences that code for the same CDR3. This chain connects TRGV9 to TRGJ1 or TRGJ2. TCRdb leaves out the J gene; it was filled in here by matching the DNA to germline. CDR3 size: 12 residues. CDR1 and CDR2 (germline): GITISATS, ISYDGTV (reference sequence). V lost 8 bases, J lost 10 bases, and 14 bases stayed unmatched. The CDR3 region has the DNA TGTGCCTTGTTGGATTGTAGAGAGAAGAAACTCTTT. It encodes CALLDCREKKLF.

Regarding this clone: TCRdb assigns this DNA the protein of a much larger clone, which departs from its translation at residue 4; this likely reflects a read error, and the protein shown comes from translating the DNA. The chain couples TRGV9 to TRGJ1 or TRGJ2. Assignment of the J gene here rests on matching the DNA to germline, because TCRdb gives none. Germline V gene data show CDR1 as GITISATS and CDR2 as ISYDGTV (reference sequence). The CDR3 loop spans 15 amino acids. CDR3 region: CALGEVGGRYYKKLF. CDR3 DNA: TGTGCCTTGGGGGAGGTGGGGGGTAGGTATTATAAGAAACTCTTT.

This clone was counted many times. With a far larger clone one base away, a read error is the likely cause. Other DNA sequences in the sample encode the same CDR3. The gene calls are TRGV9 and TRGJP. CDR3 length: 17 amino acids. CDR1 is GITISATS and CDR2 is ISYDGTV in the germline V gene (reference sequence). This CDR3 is CALWEVHLELGKKIKVF. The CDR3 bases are TGCGCCTTGTGGGAGGTGCACCTTGAGTTGGGCAAAAAAATCAAGGTATTT.

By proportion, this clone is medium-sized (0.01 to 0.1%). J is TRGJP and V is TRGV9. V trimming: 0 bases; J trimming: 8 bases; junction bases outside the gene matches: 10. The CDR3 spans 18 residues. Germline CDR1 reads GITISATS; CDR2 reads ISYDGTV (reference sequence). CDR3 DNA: TGTGCCTTGTGGGAGGTGCTCACGGGACAGTTGGGCAAAAAAATCAAGGTATTT. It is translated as CALWEVLTGQLGKKIKVF.

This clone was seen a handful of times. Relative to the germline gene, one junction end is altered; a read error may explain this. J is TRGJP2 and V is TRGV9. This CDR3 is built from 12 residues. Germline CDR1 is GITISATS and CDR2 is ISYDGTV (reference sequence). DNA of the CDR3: TGTGCCTTGTGGGAGGTGCGATGGATGAAGACGTTT. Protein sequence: CALWEVRWMKTF.

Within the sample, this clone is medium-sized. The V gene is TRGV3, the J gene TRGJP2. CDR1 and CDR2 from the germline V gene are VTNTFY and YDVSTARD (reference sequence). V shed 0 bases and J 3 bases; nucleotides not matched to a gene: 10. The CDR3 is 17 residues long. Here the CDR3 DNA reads TGTGCCACCTGGGACAGGCACCCCAGGGGTAGTGATTGGATCAAGACGTTT. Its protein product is CATWDRHPRGSDWIKTF.

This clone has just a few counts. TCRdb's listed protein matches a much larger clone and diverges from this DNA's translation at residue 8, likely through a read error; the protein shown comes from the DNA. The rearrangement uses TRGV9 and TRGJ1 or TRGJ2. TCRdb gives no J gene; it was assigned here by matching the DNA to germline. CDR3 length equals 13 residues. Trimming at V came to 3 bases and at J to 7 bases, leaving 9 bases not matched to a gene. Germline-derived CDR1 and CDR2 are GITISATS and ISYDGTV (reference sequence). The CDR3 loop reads CALWEPYEYKKLF. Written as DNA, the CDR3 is TGTGCCTTGTGGGAGCCCTATGAGTATAAGAAACTCTTT.

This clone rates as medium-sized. The CDR3 loop is CATWDGWFKIF. The CDR3 DNA reads TGTGCCACCTGGGATGGTTGGTTCAAGATATTT. The chain joins TRGV8 to TRGJP1. V shed 3 bases and J 8 bases; nucleotides not matched to a gene: 0. Germline V gene lookup returns CDR1 VENAVY and CDR2 YDSYNSRV. This CDR3 contains 11 residues.

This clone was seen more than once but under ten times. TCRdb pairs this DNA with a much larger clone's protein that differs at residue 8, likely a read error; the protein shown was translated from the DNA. CDR3 protein: CATWCCRHYKKLF. The CDR3 coding sequence is TGTGCCACCTGGTGTTGTCGTCATTATAAGAAACTCTTT. The chain couples TRGV4 to TRGJ1 or TRGJ2. TCRdb supplies no J gene; here it was assigned by aligning the nucleotide sequence to germline. CDR1 and CDR2 (germline): EGSTGY, YDSYTSSV. V lost 6 bases, J lost 5 bases, and 10 bases stayed unmatched. This CDR3 is 13 amino acids long.

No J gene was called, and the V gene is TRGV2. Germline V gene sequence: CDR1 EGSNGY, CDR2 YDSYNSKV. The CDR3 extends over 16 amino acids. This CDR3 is CATWDGPASSDWIKTF. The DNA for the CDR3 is TGTGCCACCTGGGACGGGCCTGCTAGTAGTGATTGGATCAAGACATTT.

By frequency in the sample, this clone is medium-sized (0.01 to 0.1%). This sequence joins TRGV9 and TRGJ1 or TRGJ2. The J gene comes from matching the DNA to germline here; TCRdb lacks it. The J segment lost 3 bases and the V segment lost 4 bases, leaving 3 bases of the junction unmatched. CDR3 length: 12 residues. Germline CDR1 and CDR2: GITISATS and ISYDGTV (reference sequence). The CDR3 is CALWDSYYKKLF. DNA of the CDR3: TGTGCCTTGTGGGATTCTTATTATAAGAAACTCTTT.

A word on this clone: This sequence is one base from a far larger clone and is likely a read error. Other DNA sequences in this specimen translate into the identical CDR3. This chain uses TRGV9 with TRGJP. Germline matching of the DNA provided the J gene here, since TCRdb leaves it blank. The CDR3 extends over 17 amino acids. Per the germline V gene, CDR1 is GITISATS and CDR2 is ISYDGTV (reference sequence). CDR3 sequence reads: CALWEAEGELGKKIKVF. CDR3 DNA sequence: TGTGCCTTGTGGGAGGCGGAGGGGGAGTTGGGTAAAAAAATCAAGGTATTT.

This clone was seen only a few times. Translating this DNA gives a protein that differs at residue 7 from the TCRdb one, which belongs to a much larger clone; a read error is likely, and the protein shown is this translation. CDR3 in amino acids: CALWEDVLGKKIKVF. In nucleotides, the CDR3 is TGTGCCTTGTGGGAGGATGTGTTGGGCAAAAAAATCAAGGTATTT. The V and J genes are TRGV9 and TRGJP. The J gene, left out of TCRdb, was set here by checking the DNA against germline. Looked up from germline, CDR1 is GITISATS and CDR2 is ISYDGTV (reference sequence). This CDR3 region has 15 residues. The V segment lost 2 bases and the J segment 9 bases; nucleotides outside the gene matches: 4.

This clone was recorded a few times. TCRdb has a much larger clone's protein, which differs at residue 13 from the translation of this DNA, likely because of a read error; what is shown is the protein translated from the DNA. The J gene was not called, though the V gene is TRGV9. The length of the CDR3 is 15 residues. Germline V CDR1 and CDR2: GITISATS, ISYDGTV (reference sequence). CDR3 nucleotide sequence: TGTGCCTTGTGGGAGGTGGGGGGTAGGTATTATAAGAATCTCTTT. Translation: CALWEVGGRYYKNLF.

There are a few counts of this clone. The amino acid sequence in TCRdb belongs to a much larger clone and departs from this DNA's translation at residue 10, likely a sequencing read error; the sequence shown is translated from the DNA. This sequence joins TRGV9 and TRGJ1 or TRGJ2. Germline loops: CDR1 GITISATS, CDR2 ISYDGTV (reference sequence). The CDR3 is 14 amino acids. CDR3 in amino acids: CALWDQKHYSKKLF. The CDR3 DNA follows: TGTGCCTTGTGGGATCAAAAACATTATTCTAAGAAACTCTTT.

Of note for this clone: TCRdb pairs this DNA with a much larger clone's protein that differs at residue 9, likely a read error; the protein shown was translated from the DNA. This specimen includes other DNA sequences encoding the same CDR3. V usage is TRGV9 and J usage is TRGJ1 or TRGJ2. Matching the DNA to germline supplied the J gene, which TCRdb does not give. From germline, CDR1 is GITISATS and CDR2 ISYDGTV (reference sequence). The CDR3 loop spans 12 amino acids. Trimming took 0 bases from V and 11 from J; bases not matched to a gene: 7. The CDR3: CALWEVRYEKLF. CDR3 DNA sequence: TGTGCCTTGTGGGAGGTGCGGTATGAGAAACTCTTT.

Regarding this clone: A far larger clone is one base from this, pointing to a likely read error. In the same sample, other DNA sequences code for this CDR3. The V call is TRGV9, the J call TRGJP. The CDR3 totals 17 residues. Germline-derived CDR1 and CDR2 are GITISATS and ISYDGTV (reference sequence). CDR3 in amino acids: CALWEGFQELGKKIKVF. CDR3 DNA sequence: TGTGCCCTGTGGGAGGGATTTCAAGAGTTGGGCAAAAAAATCAAGGTATTT.